This TCR beta chain is drawn from a study of read filtering for tumor transcriptome and immune sequencing. This clonotype was found many times. The CDR3 extends over 15 amino acids. Germline lookup yields CDR1 SGHAT and CDR2 FQDESV (reference sequence). V gave up 5 bases and J gave up 4 bases; unmatched junction bases: 8. This library used roughly 400 ng RNA and molecular barcoded adaptors spanning alpha/delta and beta/gamma chains. Each CDR3 protein gets one entry after TCRdb re-called the reads with MiXCR. The sample lists around 38,000 distinct CDR3 sequences, roughly an eighth occurring once. Sequencing used a population of CD138-negative cells sorted from bone marrow. The V call is TRBV11-1, the J call TRBJ2-1, with TRBD1 matching over 7 bases. The sequence was collected from a donor at least 40 years old with multiple myeloma. CDR3 residues: CASSPTRGSYNEQFF. DNA for the CDR3: TGTGCCAGCAGCCCCACCAGGGGGTCTTACAATGAGCAGTTCTTC.